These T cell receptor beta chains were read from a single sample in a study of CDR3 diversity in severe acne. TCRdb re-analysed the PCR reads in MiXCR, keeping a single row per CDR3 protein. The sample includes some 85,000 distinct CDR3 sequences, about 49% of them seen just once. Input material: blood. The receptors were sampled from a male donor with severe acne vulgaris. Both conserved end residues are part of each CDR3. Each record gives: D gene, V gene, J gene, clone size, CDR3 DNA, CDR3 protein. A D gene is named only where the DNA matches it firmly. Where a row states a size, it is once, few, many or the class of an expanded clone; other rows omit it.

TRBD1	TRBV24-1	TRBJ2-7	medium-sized	TGTGCCACCAGTGACACTCGGGACAGGGCTTACGAGCAGTACTTC	CATSDTRDRAYEQYF
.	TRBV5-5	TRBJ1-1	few	TGTGCCAGCAGTGATTGGGGTGACACTGAAGCTTTCTTT	CASSDWGDTEAFF
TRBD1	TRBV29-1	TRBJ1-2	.	TGCAGCGTAGAAGGACAGGGAGGGGACTATGGCTACACCTTC	CSVEGQGGDYGYTF
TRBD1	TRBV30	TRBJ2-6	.	TGTGCCGGGGACAGGCATGGGGCCAACGTCCTGACTTTC	CAGDRHGANVLTF
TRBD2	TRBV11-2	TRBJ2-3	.	TGTGCCAGCAGCACCCCGGGACTAGCGGGAGCAGATACGCAGTATTTT	CASSTPGLAGADTQYF
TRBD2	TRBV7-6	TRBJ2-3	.	TGTGCCAGCAGCTCGCTTACTAGCGGCACAGATACGCAGTATTTT	CASSSLTSGTDTQYF
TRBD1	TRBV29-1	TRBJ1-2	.	TGCAGCGGCGAGACAGGGCAGCGGTACACCTTC	CSGETGQRYTF
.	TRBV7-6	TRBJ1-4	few	TGTGCCAGCAGCCGTGTAGCAACTAATGAAAAACTGTTTTTT	CASSRVATNEKLFF
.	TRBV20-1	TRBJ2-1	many	TGCAGTGCTCCCACCCCGCTGACTAGTCTGAATGAGCAGTTCTTC	CSAPTPLTSLNEQFF
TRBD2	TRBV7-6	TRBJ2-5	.	TGTGCCAGCAGCTTGGCCGGGACTAGCGGCGAGACCCAGTACTTC	CASSLAGTSGETQYF
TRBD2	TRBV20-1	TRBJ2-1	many	TGCAGTGCTACTTATGTAGCGGGAATTAGGAATGAGCAGTTCTTC	CSATYVAGIRNEQFF
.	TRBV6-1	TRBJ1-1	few	TGTGCCAGCAGTGAATCCGGGGGGGGTAGAACTGAAGCTTTCTTT	CASSESGGGRTEAFF
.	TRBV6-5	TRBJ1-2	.	TGTGCCAGCAGTTACTCAGGCGGGGGTCCCTATGGCTACGCCTTC	CASSYSGGGPYGYAF
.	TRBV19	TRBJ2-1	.	TGTGCCAGTAGTATAACTAGCAAAATCTCCTACAATGAGCAGTTCTTC	CASSITSKISYNEQFF
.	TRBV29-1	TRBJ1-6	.	TGCAGCGTTGAATCGGGTGGAACCCTCCACTTT	CSVESGGTLHF
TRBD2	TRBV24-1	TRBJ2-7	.	TGTGCCATCAGCCCGGGGGGACCAACGGAGCAGTACTTC	CAISPGGPTEQYF
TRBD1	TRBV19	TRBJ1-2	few	TGTGCCAGTAGAGGTATACGCGGACAGGAAGCTAACTATGGCTACACCTTC	CASRGIRGQEANYGYTF
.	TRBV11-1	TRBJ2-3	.	TGTGCCAGCAGCTTGGGGGGAGATACGCAGTATTTT	CASSLGGDTQYF
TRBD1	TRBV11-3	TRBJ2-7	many	TGTGCCAGCAGCCCTAGGACAGGGACCTACGAGCAGTACTTC	CASSPRTGTYEQYF
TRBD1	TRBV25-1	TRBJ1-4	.	TGTGCCAGCAGGGCGGGGTTTAGGGGGCTGGGAGAAAAACTGTTTTTT	CASRAGFRGLGEKLFF
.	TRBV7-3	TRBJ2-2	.	TGTGCCAGCAGCTTGGGACTCCAGAACACCGGGGAGCTGTTTTTT	CASSLGLQNTGELFF
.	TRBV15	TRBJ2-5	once	TGTGCCACCAGCAGACAAGAGGGGTCGGAGACCCAGTACTTC	CATSRQEGSETQYF
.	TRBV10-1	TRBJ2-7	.	TGCGCCAGCAGTGAGACAGGCTCCTACGAGCAGTACTTC	CASSETGSYEQYF
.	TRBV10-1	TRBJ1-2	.	TGCGCCAGCACCGTCAGCGGCGTAGCTAACTATGGCTACACCTTC	CASTVSGVANYGYTF
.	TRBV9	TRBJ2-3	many	TGTGCCAGCAGCGTAGGTGCTAGCGTACAGTATTTT	CASSVGASVQYF
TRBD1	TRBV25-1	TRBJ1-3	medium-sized	TGTGCCAGCAGTGATATACAGGGGGCTGGAAACACCATATATTTT	CASSDIQGAGNTIYF
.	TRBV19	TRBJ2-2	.	TGTGCCAGTAGTTCTGGGTCCTACACCGGGGAGCTGTTTTTT	CASSSGSYTGELFF
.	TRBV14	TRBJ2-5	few	TGTGCCAGCAGCAGGATCCAAGAGACCCAGTACTTC	CASSRIQETQYF
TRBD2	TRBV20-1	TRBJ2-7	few	TGCAGTGCTAGAGATCCCGGGACTAGCGGGAGTTCCTACGAGCAGTACTTC	CSARDPGTSGSSYEQYF
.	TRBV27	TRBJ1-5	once	TGTGCCAGCCCCCCAGCGGGAGGGCCGGACCAGCCCCAGCATTTT	CASPPAGGPDQPQHF
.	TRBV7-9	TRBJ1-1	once	TGTGCCAGCAGCTTACGTGTGGGAGCGAAGAACACTGAAGCTTTCTTT	CASSLRVGAKNTEAFF
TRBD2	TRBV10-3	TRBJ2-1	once	TGTGCCAGCCGGACTAGCGGGCCTTCCTACAATGAGCAGTTCTTC	CASRTSGPSYNEQFF
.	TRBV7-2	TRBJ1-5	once	TGTGCCAGCAGCTTAACCAGGAATCAGCCCCAGCATTTT	CASSLTRNQPQHF
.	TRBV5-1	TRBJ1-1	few	TGCGCCAGCAGCTTGCCACTACAGGGAGCAACTGAAGCTTTCTTT	CASSLPLQGATEAFF
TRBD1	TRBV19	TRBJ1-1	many	TGTGCCAGTAGTCCCGCGGGACAGGGCGAAACTGAAGCTTTCTTT	CASSPAGQGETEAFF
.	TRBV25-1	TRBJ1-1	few	TGTGCCAGCAGCCACCCGAACACTGAAGCTTTCTTT	CASSHPNTEAFF
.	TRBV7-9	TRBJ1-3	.	TGTGCCAGCAGCCCCCAGTTGGGGGTCGATTGGAACACCATATATTTT	CASSPQLGVDWNTIYF
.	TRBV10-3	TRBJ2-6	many	TGTGCCATCAGCAAGGGAAGAAGTGTACCTGGGGCCAACGTCCTGACTTTC	CAISKGRSVPGANVLTF
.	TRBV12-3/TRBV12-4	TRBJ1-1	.	TGTGCCAGCAGTTTAGGGTGGAACACTGAAGCTTTCTTT	CASSLGWNTEAFF
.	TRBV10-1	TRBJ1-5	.	TGTGCCAGCAGTTCCGATGAGCCCCAGCATTTT	CASSSDEPQHF
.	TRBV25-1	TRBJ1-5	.	TGTGCCAGCAGTTTCGAGGTACCGGAGGAGCCCCAGCATTTT	CASSFEVPEEPQHF
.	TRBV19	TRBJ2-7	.	TGTGCCAGTAGACCGGGACCGGCCTCCTACGAGCAGTACTTC	CASRPGPASYEQYF
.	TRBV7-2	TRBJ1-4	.	TGTGCCAGCCGGGGGCCTAATGAAAAACTGTTTTTT	CASRGPNEKLFF
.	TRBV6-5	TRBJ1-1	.	TGTGCCAGCAGTTCTCAGGGCTCCACTGAAGCTTTCTTT	CASSSQGSTEAFF
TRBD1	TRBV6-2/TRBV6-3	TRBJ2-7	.	TGTGCCAGCGGGACAGGGCACGAGCAGTACTTC	CASGTGHEQYF
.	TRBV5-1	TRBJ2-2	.	TGCGCCAGCAGCCTGAGTACAGGGTATGACACCGGGGAGCTGTTTTTT	CASSLSTGYDTGELFF
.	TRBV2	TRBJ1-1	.	TGTGCCAGTAGTTTAAGCCCGGCGGCCTGGAGCACTGAAGCTTTCTTT	CASSLSPAAWSTEAFF
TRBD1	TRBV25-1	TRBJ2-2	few	TGTGCCAGCAGGCCCTCGGGACAGGTCGACACCGGGGAGCTGTTTTTT	CASRPSGQVDTGELFF
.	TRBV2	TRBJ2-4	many	TGTGCAGGGGGGAGGGGTCGCATTCAGTACTTC	CAGGRGRIQYF
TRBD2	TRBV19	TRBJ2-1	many	TGTGCCAGTAGTATCTCTAGCGGGCCCGGCTCCTACAATGAGCAGTTCTTC	CASSISSGPGSYNEQFF
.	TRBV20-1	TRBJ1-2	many	TGCAGTGCTAGGGATCCCGGACAGTGGGGCTACACCTTC	CSARDPGQWGYTF
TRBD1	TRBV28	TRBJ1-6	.	TGTGCCAGCAACCCGGTCCAGACAGGGGGCCGGGCACCCCTCCACTTT	CASNPVQTGGRAPLHF
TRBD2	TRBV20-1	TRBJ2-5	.	TGCAGTGCTAGAGATCAAGCGGGAACCTCGTACCAAGAGACCCAGTACTTC	CSARDQAGTSYQETQYF
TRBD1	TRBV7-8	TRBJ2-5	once	TGTGCCAGCAGCTTTACAGGGGTTCAAGAGACCCAGTACTTC	CASSFTGVQETQYF
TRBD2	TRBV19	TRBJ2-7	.	TGTGCCAGCAGAGCCCCGGGAGGGCCCTACGAGCAGTACTTC	CASRAPGGPYEQYF
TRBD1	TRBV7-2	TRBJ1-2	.	TGTGCCAGCAGCTTAGTTGCGCCAGGGGGGACAGGGTGGTCGGCTAACTATGGCTACACCTTC	CASSLVAPGGTGWSANYGYTF
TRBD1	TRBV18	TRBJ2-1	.	TGTGCCAGCTCACCACCGCATTTGACAGGGGACAATGAGCAGTTCTTC	CASSPPHLTGDNEQFF
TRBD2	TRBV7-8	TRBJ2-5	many	TGTGCCAGCAGCTCGGCTTACTCCAGCGGGAGGGCTAAGGAGACCCAGTACTTC	CASSSAYSSGRAKETQYF